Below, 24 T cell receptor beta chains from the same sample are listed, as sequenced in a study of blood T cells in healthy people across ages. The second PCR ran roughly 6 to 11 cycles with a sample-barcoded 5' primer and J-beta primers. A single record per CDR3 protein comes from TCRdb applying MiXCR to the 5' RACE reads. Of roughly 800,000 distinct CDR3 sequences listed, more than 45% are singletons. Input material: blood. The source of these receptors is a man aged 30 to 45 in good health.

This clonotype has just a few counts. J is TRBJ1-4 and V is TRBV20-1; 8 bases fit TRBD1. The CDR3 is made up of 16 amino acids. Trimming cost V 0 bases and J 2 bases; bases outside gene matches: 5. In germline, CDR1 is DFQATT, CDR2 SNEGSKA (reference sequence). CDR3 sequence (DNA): TGCAGTGCTAGAGATTCCCGGACAGGGACTAATGAAAAACTGTTTTTT. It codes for CSARDSRTGTNEKLFF.

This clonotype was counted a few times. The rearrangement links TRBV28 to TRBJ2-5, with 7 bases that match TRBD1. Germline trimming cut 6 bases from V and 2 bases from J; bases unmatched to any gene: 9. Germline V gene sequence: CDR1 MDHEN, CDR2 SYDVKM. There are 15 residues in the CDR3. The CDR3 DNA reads TGTGCCAGCAGCATAAACCCGGGACAGCAAGAGACCCAGTACTTC. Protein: CASSINPGQQETQYF. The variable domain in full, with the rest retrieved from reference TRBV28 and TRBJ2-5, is DVKVTQSSRYLVKRTGEKVFLECVQDMDHENMFWYRQDPGLGLRLIYFSYDVKMKEKGDIPEGYSVSREKKERFSLILESASTNQTSMYLCASSINPGQQETQYFGPGTRLLVL.

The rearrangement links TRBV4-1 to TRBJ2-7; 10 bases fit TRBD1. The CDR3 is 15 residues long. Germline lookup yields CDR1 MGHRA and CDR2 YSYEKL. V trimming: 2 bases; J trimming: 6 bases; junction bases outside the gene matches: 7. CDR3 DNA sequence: TGCGCCAGCAGCCAAATCGGGACAGGGGACAGCGAGCAGTACTTC. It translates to CASSQIGTGDSEQYF.

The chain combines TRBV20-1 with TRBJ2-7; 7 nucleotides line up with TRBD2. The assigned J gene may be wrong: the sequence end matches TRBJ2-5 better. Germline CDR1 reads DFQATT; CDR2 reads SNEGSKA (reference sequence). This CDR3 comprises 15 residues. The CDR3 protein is CSARSSGGKIETQYF. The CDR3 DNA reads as TGCAGTGCTAGGTCTTCCGGGGGGAAGATCGAGACCCAGTACTTC.

The CDR3 DNA sequence: TGCAGCGTTGACGGGACAGGGGGCTTGTATGAGCAGTTCTTC. Its protein is CSVDGTGGLYEQFF. The chain couples TRBV29-1 to TRBJ2-1; 12 nucleotides align to TRBD1. Trimming took 3 bases from V and 8 from J; bases not matched to a gene: 5. From germline, CDR1 is SQVTM and CDR2 ANQGSEA. The length of the CDR3 is 14 residues.

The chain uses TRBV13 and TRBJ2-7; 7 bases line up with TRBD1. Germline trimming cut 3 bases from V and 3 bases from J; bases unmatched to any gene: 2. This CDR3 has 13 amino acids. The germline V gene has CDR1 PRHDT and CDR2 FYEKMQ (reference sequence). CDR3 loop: CASSFRQGYEQYF. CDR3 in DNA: TGTGCCAGCAGCTTTAGACAGGGCTACGAGCAGTACTTC.

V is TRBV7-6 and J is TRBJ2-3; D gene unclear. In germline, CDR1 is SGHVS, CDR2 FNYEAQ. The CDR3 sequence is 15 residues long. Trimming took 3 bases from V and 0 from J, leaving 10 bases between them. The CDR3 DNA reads TGTGCCAGCAGCTTTGAACTCGCGAGCACAGATACGCAGTATTTT. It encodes CASSFELASTDTQYF. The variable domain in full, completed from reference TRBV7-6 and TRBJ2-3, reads GAGVSQSPRYKVTKRGQDVALRCDPISGHVSLYWYRQALGQGPEFLTYFNYEAQQDKSGLPNDRFSAERPEGSISTLTIQRTEQRDSAMYRCASSFELASTDTQYFGPGTRLTVL.

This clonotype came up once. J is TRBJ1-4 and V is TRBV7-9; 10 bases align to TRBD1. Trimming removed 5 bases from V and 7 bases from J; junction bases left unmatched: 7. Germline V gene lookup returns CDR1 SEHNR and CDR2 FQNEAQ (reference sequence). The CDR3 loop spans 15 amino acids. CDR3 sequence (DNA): TGTGCCAGCAGCGCCCCCGGACAGGGGGTTGAAAAACTGTTTTTT. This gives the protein CASSAPGQGVEKLFF.

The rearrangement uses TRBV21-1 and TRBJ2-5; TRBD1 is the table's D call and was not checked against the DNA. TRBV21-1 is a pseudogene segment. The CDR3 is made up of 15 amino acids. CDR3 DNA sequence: TGTGCCAGCAACATCGACAGGCGCCGCCAAGAGACCCAGTACTTC. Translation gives CASNIDRRRQETQYF.

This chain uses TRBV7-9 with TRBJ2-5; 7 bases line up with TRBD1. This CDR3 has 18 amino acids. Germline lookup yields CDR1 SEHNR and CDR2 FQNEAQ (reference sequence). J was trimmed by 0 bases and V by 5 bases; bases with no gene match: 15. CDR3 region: CASSPFTKTGQNQETQYF. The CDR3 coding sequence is TGTGCCAGCAGCCCCTTCACAAAGACAGGGCAGAACCAAGAGACCCAGTACTTC. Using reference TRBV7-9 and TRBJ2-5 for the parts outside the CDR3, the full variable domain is DTGVSQNPRHKITKRGQNVTFRCDPISEHNRLYWYRQTLGQGPEFLTYFQNEAQLEKSRLLSDRFSAERPKGSFSTLEIQRTEQGDSAMYLCASSPFTKTGQNQETQYFGPGTRLLVL.

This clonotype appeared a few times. The CDR3 DNA reads TGTGCCAGCAGGCAGGGAGGAAGCTCCTACAATGAGCAGTTCTTC. It specifies CASRQGGSSYNEQFF. This chain connects TRBV6-2 or TRBV6-3 to TRBJ2-1; D might be TRBD2 (6 bases). This CDR3 has 15 amino acids. Trimming cost V 6 bases and J 0 bases, with 12 bases left between them. Germline values: CDR1 MNHEY, CDR2 SVGEGT.

The CDR3 protein is CASSQSGFATDTQYF. CDR3 coding DNA: TGTGCCAGCAGCCAATCGGGGTTCGCCACAGATACGCAGTATTTT. The chain uses TRBV14 and TRBJ2-3; TRBD2 might be the D (5 bases). The CDR3 is 15 residues long. The germline gives CDR1 SGHDN, CDR2 FVKESK. The ends were cut back, 2 bases at V and 2 bases at J, with 11 bases in the middle.

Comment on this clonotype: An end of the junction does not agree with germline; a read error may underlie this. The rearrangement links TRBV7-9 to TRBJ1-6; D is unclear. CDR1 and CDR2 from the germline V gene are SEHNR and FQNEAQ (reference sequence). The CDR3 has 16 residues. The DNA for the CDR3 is TGTGCCAGCAGCTCCGACAAGAGCTCCTGTAATTCACCCCTCCACTTT. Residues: CASSSDKSSCNSPLHF.

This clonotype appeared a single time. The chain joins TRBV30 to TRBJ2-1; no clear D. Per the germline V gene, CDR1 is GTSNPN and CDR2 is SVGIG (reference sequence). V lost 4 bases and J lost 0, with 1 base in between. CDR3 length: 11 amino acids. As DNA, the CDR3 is TGTGCCTGGAACTCCTACAATGAGCAGTTCTTC. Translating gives CAWNSYNEQFF.

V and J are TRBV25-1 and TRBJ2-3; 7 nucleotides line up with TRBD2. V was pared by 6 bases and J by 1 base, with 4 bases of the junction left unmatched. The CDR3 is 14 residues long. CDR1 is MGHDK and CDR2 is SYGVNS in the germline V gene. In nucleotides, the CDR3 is TGTGCCAGCAGCGGGGGGTCGGGCACAGATACGCAGTATTTT. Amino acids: CASSGGSGTDTQYF. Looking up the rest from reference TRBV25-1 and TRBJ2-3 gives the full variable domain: EADIYQTPRYLVIGTGKKITLECSQTMGHDKMYWYQQDPGMELHLIHYSYGVNSTEKGDLSSESTVSRIRTEHFPLTLESARPSHTSQYLCASSGGSGTDTQYFGPGTRLTVL.

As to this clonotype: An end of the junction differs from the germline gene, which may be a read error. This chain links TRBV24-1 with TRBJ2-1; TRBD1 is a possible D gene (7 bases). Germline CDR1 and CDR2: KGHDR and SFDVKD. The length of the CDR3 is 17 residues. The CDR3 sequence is CATSDSAPGGSFNEQFF. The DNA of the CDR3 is TGTGCCACCAGTGATTCTGCGCCAGGGGGGTCCTTCAATGAGCAGTTCTTC.

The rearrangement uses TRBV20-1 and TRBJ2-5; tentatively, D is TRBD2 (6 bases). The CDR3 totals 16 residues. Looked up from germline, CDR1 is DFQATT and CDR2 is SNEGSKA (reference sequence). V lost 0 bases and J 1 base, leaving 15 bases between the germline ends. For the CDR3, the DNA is TGCAGTGCTAGAGATCAGTCCGCGGGGACCCAAGAGACCCAGTACTTC. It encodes CSARDQSAGTQETQYF.

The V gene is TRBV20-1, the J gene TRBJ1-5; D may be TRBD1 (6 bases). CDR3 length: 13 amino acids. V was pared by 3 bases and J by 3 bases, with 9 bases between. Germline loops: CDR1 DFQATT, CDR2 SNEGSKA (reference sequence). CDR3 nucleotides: TGCAGTGCTAGCCGGGACACCAATCAGCCCCAGCATTTT. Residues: CSASRDTNQPQHF.

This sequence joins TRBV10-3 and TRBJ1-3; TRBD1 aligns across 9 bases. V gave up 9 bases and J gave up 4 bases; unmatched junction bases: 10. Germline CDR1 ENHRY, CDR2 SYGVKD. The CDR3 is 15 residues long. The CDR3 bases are TGTGCCATAATGGGACAGGGATGGACCGGAAACACCATATATTTT. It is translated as CAIMGQGWTGNTIYF.

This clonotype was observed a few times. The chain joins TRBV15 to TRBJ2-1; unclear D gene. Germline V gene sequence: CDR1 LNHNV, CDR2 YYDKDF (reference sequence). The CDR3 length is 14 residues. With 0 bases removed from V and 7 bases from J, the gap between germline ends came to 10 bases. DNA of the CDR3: TGTGCCACCAGCAGAGATAACGGCGATAATGAGCAGTTCTTC. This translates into CATSRDNGDNEQFF.

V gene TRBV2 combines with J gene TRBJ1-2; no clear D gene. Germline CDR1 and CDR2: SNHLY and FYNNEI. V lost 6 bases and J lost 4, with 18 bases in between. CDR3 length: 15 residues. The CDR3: CASSGPLGGSYGYTF. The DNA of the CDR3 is TGTGCCAGCAGCGGCCCCCTAGGAGGATCCTATGGCTACACCTTC.

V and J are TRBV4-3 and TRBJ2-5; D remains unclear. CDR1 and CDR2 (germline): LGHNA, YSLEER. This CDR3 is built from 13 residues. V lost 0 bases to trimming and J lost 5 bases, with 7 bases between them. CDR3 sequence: CASSQDGLETQYF. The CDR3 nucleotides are TGCGCCAGCAGCCAAGATGGGCTGGAGACCCAGTACTTC.

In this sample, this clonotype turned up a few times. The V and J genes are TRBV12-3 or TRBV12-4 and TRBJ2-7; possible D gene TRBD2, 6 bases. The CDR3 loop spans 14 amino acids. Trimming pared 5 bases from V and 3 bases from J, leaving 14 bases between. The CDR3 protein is CASSPGLGNYEQYF. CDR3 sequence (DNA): TGTGCCAGCAGTCCGGGACTGGGGAACTACGAGCAGTACTTC.

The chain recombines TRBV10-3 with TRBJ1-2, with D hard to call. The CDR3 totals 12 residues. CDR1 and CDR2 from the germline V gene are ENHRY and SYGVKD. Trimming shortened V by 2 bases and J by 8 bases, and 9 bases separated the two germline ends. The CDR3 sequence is CAISELRSGYTF. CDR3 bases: TGTGCCATCAGTGAGCTAAGGTCCGGCTACACCTTC.